This T cell receptor beta chain emerged from a study of CD8+ T cells in alopecia areata. Study summary: Tofacitinib therapy took 6 to 18 months; 6 months off drug came after.

With V trimmed by 7 bases and J by 8 bases, 5 bases remained unmatched. The CDR3 runs to 12 residues. Per the germline V gene, CDR1 is LGHNA and CDR2 is YNFKEQ. The treatment is: oral pan-JAK inhibitor, 5-10 mg twice daily. PBMCs yielded sorted CD4+ and CD8+ T cells. Concerning this clone itself: Its target is unknown.

General study points: Sequencing of scalp samples also includes resident alphabeta T cells from normal skin.

TCR sequencing used cDNA made by reverse transcription of extracted RNA. The protocol was immunoSEQ multiplex PCR, while the TCRdb copy is restricted to in-frame clones and leaves out a portion. The sample contains under 350,000 clones, roughly 60% of which appear only once. This TCR derives from a human donor with alopecia areata. The chain is built from TRBV4-2 and TRBJ1-2; TRBD1 matches at 9 bases. The starting material was CD4+ T cells sorted from blood, obtained at week 24, from a patient treated with tofacitinib. The CDR3 sequence is CASTLGQGGYTF. The CDR3 DNA reads TGTGCCAGCACCCTGGGACAGGGAGGCTACACCTTC.